The following is a T cell receptor beta chain sequence with its context. Its antigen is unidentified. Each 20-30 mg portion of unsorted bulk tissue served as the source for co-extraction of RNA and DNA. Those sampled were patients whose primary liver carcinoma was treated by surgical resection. Five separate regions of each tumor underwent sampling. This entry belongs to a study of tumor-infiltrating lymphocytes in primary liver carcinoma. Study-level background: The five patients, who were men and women, ranged in age from 30 to 69 years. Study-level results: Among top clones, only about 7.5-24% appeared in all five tumor regions.

The investigators made TCR beta cDNA from 400 to 550 ng total RNA, using a constant-region primer. For TCR beta, libraries were produced by three nested multiplex PCR rounds using slightly modified ARM-PCR. The first two PCR rounds, around 11 cycles each, used TRBV1-TRBV30 forward primers and a C-beta reverse primer. Via MiXCR, TCRdb re-called the multiplex PCR reads, giving one row per CDR3 protein. The table records more than 75,000 distinct CDR3 sequences, 55% to 85% of them present only once. The germline gives CDR1 SGHVS, CDR2 FQNEAQ. V lost 5 bases and J lost 13, with 29 bases in between. The CDR3 loop spans 16 amino acids.

This TCR was sampled from a man between 35 and 55 years old with primary liver carcinoma and hepatitis B virus infection. The V call is TRBV7-8, the J call TRBJ2-5; D is ambiguous. The sequenced sample consisted of liver tumor tissue from sampling region 1. Regarding subset: tumor region T1, superior pole. The DNA of the CDR3 is TGTGCCAGCAGCCCCTCGCTGGGGTTACCCAAGAAGGGCCGGTACTTC. Translating it yields CASSPSLGLPKKGRYF.